This is a list of T cell receptor beta chains from one sample in a study of cytomegalovirus exposure and HLA in healthy donors. Profiled with immunoSEQ multiplex PCR; TCRdb holds only in-frame clones, not every one. Here the sample spans nearly 65,000 clones, approximately 76% being singletons. Sequencing input: PBMCs. The receptors come from a man aged 45-65 years in good health and CMV-seronegative. Each CDR3 is given with its conserved first and last residue.

CDR3aa	j_gene	v_gene
CASSIPPQRGGNEQFF	TRBJ2-1	TRBV19
CASRDRGLGDTQYF	TRBJ2-3	TRBV19
CASSLTGGTIYF	TRBJ1-3	TRBV5-4
CASSGIVGRYSSYEQYF	TRBJ2-7	TRBV2
CASSLEGNRWYEQYF	.	TRBV11-2
CASSGLGGDTDTQYF	TRBJ2-3	TRBV6-5
CASTFPGDREKLFF	TRBJ1-4	TRBV19
CASSDTPGSGGATDTQYF	TRBJ2-3	TRBV6-1
CASSLVRGHLNTEAFF	TRBJ1-1	TRBV7-9
CASSLEKGNYGYTF	TRBJ1-2	TRBV7-8
CASSLGGGPRGQYF	TRBJ2-7	TRBV11-2
CASNHRGLGEQYF	TRBJ2-7	TRBV5-1
CASSLRQGASGELFF	TRBJ2-2	TRBV5-4
CASSSHGGGENEQFF	TRBJ2-1	TRBV5-1
CASSTGTSQPQHF	TRBJ1-5	TRBV6-6
CASSLGQGANQPQHF	TRBJ1-5	TRBV2
CASSLDGTGQQIYEQYF	TRBJ2-7	TRBV5-1
CASSIPWTGAAEKLFF	TRBJ1-4	TRBV19
CASSDLPPFGQGADTQYF	TRBJ2-3	TRBV18
CASSDRGSTEAFF	TRBJ1-1	TRBV6-6
CASSLGQRSGANVLTF	TRBJ2-6	TRBV5-8
CASSLQQGVTEAFF	TRBJ1-1	TRBV7-8
CASSPWGDGPSGYTF	TRBJ1-2	TRBV18
CASSLGVYGYTF	TRBJ1-2	TRBV18
CASSLGQSFTDTQYF	TRBJ2-3	TRBV5-8
CASSPGQGNSPLHF	TRBJ1-6	TRBV4-2
CATRRRRGVYNEQFF	TRBJ2-1	TRBV15
CASSRTGGTEAFF	TRBJ1-1	TRBV7-9
CSVELGQGARDTQYF	TRBJ2-3	TRBV29-1
CASRPRTSGASYEQYF	TRBJ2-7	TRBV2
CASSLTVNEQFF	TRBJ2-1	TRBV7-9
CASSPGIQGHEQYF	TRBJ2-7	TRBV5-1
CASSVDWTGEKLFF	TRBJ1-4	TRBV6-1
CSSSLISGGVTDTQYF	TRBJ2-3	TRBV7-9
CASSLSGGAAGELFF	TRBJ2-2	TRBV6-5
CASSLGGKWVETQYF	TRBJ2-5	TRBV5-1
CASSADSNQPQHF	TRBJ1-5	TRBV6-4
CASSLVSGGSPEDTQYF	TRBJ2-3	TRBV7-2
CSSSKFRDRVGPEQFF	TRBJ2-1	TRBV7-9
CASSVGNAEKLFF	TRBJ1-4	TRBV9
CAWTGNTGELFF	TRBJ2-2	TRBV30
CASSLETRAYEQFF	TRBJ2-1	TRBV7-9